This T cell receptor (beta chain) was captured by sequencing in a study of blood T cell repertoires in COVID-19 (dated by TCRdb to the early 2020s). Describing the broader study: Samples covering the acute and convalescent phases of COVID-19 were provided by collaborators in the United States, Italy and Spain. Where available, HLA class I and class II types were obtained from metadata supplied by the sample provider rather than from assay-based typing. The prospective study material was composed of cDNA or gDNA derived from T cells, B-cell-depleted T cells, or PBMCs. Samples were obtained from the ongoing ImmuneRACE study (first 160 participants) and from about 1,300 subjects provided by 6 global collaborators. Subjects who had been exposed to COVID-19, were actively infected with it, or had recovered from it provided the deeply sampled blood TCRbeta repertoires that made up the dataset. The sample metadata nearly always contained a de-identified subject ID, COVID-19 status, age in years and sex. The repertoires were made available in a free public database intended to serve as a resource for research on the immune response to SARS-CoV-2.

TCRbeta CDR3 regions were amplified from genomic DNA by means of the immunoSEQ Assay, a bias-controlled multiplex PCR. In the original analysis: Nucleated cell counts per sample were estimated from amplification of reference gene primers within the assay. To quantify the absolute abundance of each unique TCRbeta CDR3 rearrangement, sequence reads were collapsed and filtered. For each sample, productive Simpson clonality was calculated as the square root of Simpson's diversity index across productive rearrangements. TCRdb limited this immuneACCESS table to in-frame rearrangements with V and J called. A share of clones is missing; checked studies link under half to unresolved V genes, and the rest is unexplained. V and J calls and clone size are those listed in that table; D and trimming were worked out from the DNA. A total of around 30,000 clones appear in this sample, approximately 91% of them only once. The ten largest clones take up approximately 13% of the sample.

Collaborating institutions collected whole blood in K2EDTA tubes following their own protocols. For TCRbeta analysis, collaborator samples were shipped as frozen whole blood, as isolated PBMCs, or as DNA extracted from either sample type. Results the study describes overall, beyond this receptor: The amount of clinical and demographic metadata varied by source and participant and was provided uncurated.

There are 15 amino acids in the CDR3, from cysteine to phenylalanine inclusive. This entry keeps only the CDR3 DNA: 45 bases, framed from base 1. The V end gives up 4 bases and the J end 1 base, leaving 3 bases in the junction not matched to a gene. From the germline V gene (reference sequence), CDR1 is SEHNR and CDR2 is FQNEAQ. In the case of this clone: There is no known antigen for this receptor. Base qualities are missing; no much larger clone stands one base away.

This TCR was recovered from an older man with active COVID-19. Sequencing input: peripheral blood. Rearrangement joined TRBV7-9 to TRBJ2-2, with 7 central nucleotides matching TRBD1. The DNA is TGTGCCAGCAGCTACGGGGACAGGAACACCGGGGAGCTGTTTTTT. Protein translation: CASSYGDRNTGELFF.